The 25 T cell receptor beta chains below come from one sample, sequenced in a study of blood T cell repertoires in COVID-19. Sequencing used immunoSEQ multiplex PCR; TCRdb keeps in-frame clones, though not all of them. This sample carries hundreds of thousands of clones, around 87% of them seen once, and the ten largest clones take roughly 3%. Sequenced material: peripheral blood. The receptors derive from a man aged 60 to 75 with acute or convalescent COVID-19.

J is TRBJ2-7 and V is TRBV19; D is possibly TRBD1 (5 bases). This CDR3 spans 15 amino acids. With 6 bases removed from V and 5 bases from J, the gap between germline ends came to 20 bases. Germline lookup yields CDR1 LNHDA and CDR2 SQIVND (reference sequence). Here the CDR3 DNA reads TGTGCCAGTAGGTCAAGGACAATCGACCCCCACGAGCAGTACTTC. This encodes CASRSRTIDPHEQYF.

V gene TRBV4-3 combines with J gene TRBJ2-5; 13 positions agree with TRBD2. This CDR3 is 15 amino acids long. J was trimmed by 4 bases and V by 4 bases; bases with no gene match: 3. CDR1 is LGHNA, CDR2 YSLEER, per germline. The CDR3: CASSPRLAGGETQYF. CDR3 nucleotides: TGCGCCAGCAGCCCACGACTAGCGGGGGGAGAGACCCAGTACTTC.

V usage is TRBV4-2 and J usage is TRBJ1-6; a possible D gene is TRBD1 (5 bases). Germline V gives CDR1 LGHNA, CDR2 YNFKEQ. The CDR3 has 18 residues. V lost 1 base, J lost 7 bases, and 20 bases lay in between. The CDR3 DNA follows: TGTGCCAGCAGCCAAGTCGGATGGGGCGAGGATCCCAATTCACCCCTCCACTTT. Amino acids: CASSQVGWGEDPNSPLHF.

V is TRBV24-1 and J is TRBJ1-5; 9 bases are a match to TRBD1. Germline CDR1 reads KGHDR; CDR2 reads SFDVKD. This CDR3 region has 16 residues. The V and J ends lost 3 bases and 5 bases, in that order; junction bases with no gene match: 7. CDR3 sequence reads: CATSDGRQGGDQPQHF. CDR3 bases: TGTGCCACCAGTGATGGACGACAGGGGGGCGATCAGCCCCAGCATTTT.

The chain combines TRBV7-9 with TRBJ1-4; TRBD1 is a possible D gene (5 bases). From germline, CDR1 is SEHNR and CDR2 FQNEAQ (reference sequence). The CDR3 covers 16 residues. V was trimmed by 5 bases and J by 0 bases, leaving 13 bases between them. CDR3 sequence: CASSGGAESTNEKLFF. CDR3 in DNA: TGTGCCAGCAGCGGAGGGGCAGAATCAACTAATGAAAAACTGTTTTTT.

This chain connects TRBV28 to TRBJ2-5, with TRBD2 matching 8 bases. This CDR3 region has 16 residues. CDR1 and CDR2 (germline): MDHEN, SYDVKM. V was pared by 1 base and J by 9 bases, with 13 bases of the junction left unmatched. The CDR3 region has the DNA TGTGCCAGCAGTTTATTCAGCGGGGGATTTCGGAAGGCCCAGTACTTC. This gives the protein CASSLFSGGFRKAQYF. The full variable domain, its missing parts supplied by reference TRBV28 and TRBJ2-5, is DVKVTQSSRYLVKRTGEKVFLECVQDMDHENMFWYRQDPGLGLRLIYFSYDVKMKEKGDIPEGYSVSREKKERFSLILESASTNQTSMYLCASSLFSGGFRKAQYFGPGTRLLVL.

J is TRBJ1-2 and V is TRBV6-6; 11 nucleotides line up with TRBD1. This CDR3 comprises 16 residues. Germline-derived CDR1 and CDR2 are MNHNY and SVGAGI (reference sequence). V lost 0 bases to trimming and J lost 4 bases; unmatched junction nucleotides: 4. The CDR3, as DNA: TGTGCCAGCAGTTACTCGGGGGACAGGGGGTTCTATGGCTACACCTTC. Protein product: CASSYSGDRGFYGYTF.

The chain joins TRBV19 to TRBJ1-5; 7 bases line up with TRBD1. CDR1 and CDR2 (germline): LNHDA, SQIVND (reference sequence). Unmatched junction bases numbered 10, after V lost 5 bases and J lost 6 bases. The CDR3 consists of 15 residues. CDR3 region: CASSEQDRVGQPQHF. CDR3 nucleotides: TGTGCCAGTAGTGAACAAGACAGGGTGGGTCAGCCCCAGCATTTT.

The chain is built from TRBV4-1 and TRBJ2-7; 10 bases map to TRBD1. The junction had 4 bases not matched to a gene; V was cut back by 3 bases and J by 2 bases. CDR3 length equals 15 residues. From germline, CDR1 is MGHRA and CDR2 YSYEKL. The CDR3 spells CASSQGTGVTYEQYF. CDR3 DNA sequence: TGCGCCAGCAGCCAGGGGACAGGGGTGACCTACGAGCAGTACTTC.

This chain uses TRBV5-1 with TRBJ2-1, with 7 nucleotides matching TRBD1. The CDR3 extends over 15 amino acids. V was clipped by 6 bases and J by 4 bases; unmatched bases: 10. Germline CDR1 reads SGHRS; CDR2 reads YFSETQ. CDR3: CASNGQVGRYNEQFF. CDR3 bases: TGCGCCAGCAACGGACAGGTTGGGAGATACAATGAGCAGTTCTTC.

This sequence joins TRBV5-4 and TRBJ1-1, with 7 bases identical to TRBD1. V dropped 2 bases and J dropped 2; count of bases not matched to a gene: 3. Germline assignment: CDR1 SGHNT and CDR2 YYREEE (reference sequence). There are 14 residues in the CDR3. The CDR3 protein is CASSLQGPNTEAFF. The CDR3 region has the DNA TGTGCCAGCAGCTTACAGGGGCCAAACACTGAAGCTTTCTTT.

The rearrangement uses TRBV19 and TRBJ2-1, with 8 positions matching TRBD1. CDR3 length: 15 amino acids. Germline V gene sequence: CDR1 LNHDA, CDR2 SQIVND (reference sequence). Trimming at V came to 1 base and at J to 5 bases, leaving 4 bases not matched to a gene. CDR3 residues: CASSIAGGPHNEQFF. As DNA, the CDR3 is TGTGCCAGTAGTATAGCAGGGGGCCCCCACAATGAGCAGTTCTTC. The whole variable domain, remainder taken from reference TRBV19 and TRBJ2-1, is DGGITQSPKYLFRKEGQNVTLSCEQNLNHDAMYWYRQDPGQGLRLIYYSQIVNDFQKGDIAEGYSVSREKKESFPLTVTSAQKNPTAFYLCASSIAGGPHNEQFFGPGTRLTVL.

The chain links TRBV3-1 (or the pseudogene TRBV3-2) to TRBJ2-3, with 10 bases aligning to TRBD2. This CDR3 region has 18 residues. Germline V gene lookup returns CDR1 LGHDT and CDR2 YNNKEL (reference sequence). Germline trimming cut 1 base from V and 0 bases from J; bases unmatched to any gene: 7. The CDR3 protein is CASSQALAGASSTDTQYF. The CDR3 DNA sequence: TGTGCCAGCAGCCAAGCTCTAGCGGGGGCCTCTAGCACAGATACGCAGTATTTT.

This chain connects TRBV18 to TRBJ2-5; 14 bases match TRBD2. With V trimmed by 5 bases and J by 3 bases, 11 bases remained unmatched. CDR1 and CDR2 from the germline V gene are KGHSH and LQKENI. The CDR3 is 18 amino acids. The DNA for the CDR3 is TGTGCCAGCTCAGCCTTACCCCGGACTAGCGGGAGGAAAGAGACCCAGTACTTC. Translating it yields CASSALPRTSGRKETQYF.

V is TRBV9 and J is TRBJ1-6; TRBD1 is a possible D gene (5 bases). The CDR3 runs 14 residues. Trimming removed 4 bases from V and 8 bases from J, with 13 bases in between. In germline, CDR1 is SGDLS, CDR2 YYNGEE. The CDR3 region has the DNA TGTGCCAGCAGCAAGGCAGGGTGGGATTCACCCCTCCACTTT. As protein: CASSKAGWDSPLHF. Using reference TRBV9 and TRBJ1-6 for the parts outside the CDR3, the full variable domain is DSGVTQTPKHLITATGQRVTLRCSPRSGDLSVYWYQQSLDQGLQFLIQYYNGEERAKGNILERFSAQQFPDLHSELNLSSLELGDSALYFCASSKAGWDSPLHFGNGTRLTVT.

This chain joins TRBV4-3 and TRBJ2-4; the D gene is possibly TRBD2 (6 bases). Between the trimmed V and J ends, which lost 0 bases and 0 bases, there was a span of 15 bases. This CDR3 has 18 amino acids. Looked up from germline, CDR1 is LGHNA and CDR2 is YSLEER. The chain's CDR3 is CASSQDRETNLAKNIQYF. The CDR3, as DNA: TGCGCCAGCAGCCAAGATCGGGAGACAAATCTAGCCAAAAACATTCAGTACTTC.

This chain joins TRBV28 and TRBJ1-2, with D tentatively TRBD1 (5 bases). Germline V gives CDR1 MDHEN, CDR2 SYDVKM. V dropped 10 bases and J dropped 4 bases, with 16 bases sitting between them. This CDR3 is built from 13 residues. CDR3 DNA: TGTGCCACCGTCAAGACAGCCCTCTATGGCTACACCTTC. Amino acid sequence: CATVKTALYGYTF.

The chain combines TRBV6-1 with TRBJ1-3; possibly TRBD1 for D (5 bases). Between the trimmed V and J ends, which lost 1 base and 4 bases, there was a span of 11 bases. The CDR3 is 15 amino acids. Germline V gives CDR1 MNHNS, CDR2 SASEGT. In nucleotides, the CDR3 is TGTGCCAGCAGTGAAGGTCCAGGGAGGGGAAACACCATATATTTT. Protein product: CASSEGPGRGNTIYF.

This sequence joins TRBV29-1 and TRBJ2-1, with 9 positions matching TRBD1. Germline V lookup: CDR1 SQVTM, CDR2 ANQGSEA. The V and J ends lost 7 bases and 14 bases, in that order; junction bases with no gene match: 6. This CDR3 is 10 amino acids long. CDR3 coding DNA: TGCAGCGCTCGGAGGGACAGGGAGTTCTTC. Encoded protein: CSARRDREFF.

This clone was detected only once. The chain combines TRBV10-3 with TRBJ1-2, with a tentative D call TRBD1 (6 bases). From germline, CDR1 is ENHRY and CDR2 SYGVKD. V was cut by 4 bases and J by 2 bases, with 11 bases left in between. The CDR3 loop spans 14 amino acids. The CDR3 loop reads CAISATGENYGYTF. As DNA, the CDR3 is TGTGCCATCAGTGCGACAGGTGAAAACTATGGCTACACCTTC.

The chain is built from TRBV12-3 or TRBV12-4 and TRBJ2-2; D may be TRBD1 (5 bases). The CDR3 is 13 amino acids. Trimming took off 6 bases at V and 2 bases at J, with 7 bases between the two ends. The CDR3 bases are TGTGCCAGCAGCCGGACAAACACCGGGGAGCTGTTTTTT. Protein product: CASSRTNTGELFF.

The chain couples TRBV11-2 to TRBJ2-3, with D possibly matching TRBD1 (6 bases). CDR1 and CDR2 from the germline V gene are SGHAT and FQNNGV. The CDR3 spans 15 residues. Trimming took off 3 bases at V and 5 bases at J, with 15 bases between the two ends. CDR3 DNA sequence: TGTGCCAGCAGCTTTGGTGGGGGCGTCAAAGATACGCAGTATTTT. This gives the protein CASSFGGGVKDTQYF.

The genes are TRBV6-6 and TRBJ2-2; 12 positions match TRBD1. The CDR3 consists of 18 residues. The germline CDR1 and CDR2 sequences are MNHNY and SVGAGI (reference sequence). The V and J ends lost 6 bases and 5 bases, in that order; junction bases with no gene match: 13. CDR3 nucleotides: TGTGCCAGCAGCCGACACCCCCGGGACAGGGGGCGTACCGGGGAGCTGTTTTTT. Amino acid sequence: CASSRHPRDRGRTGELFF.

The J gene is TRBJ2-7, the V gene TRBV29-1, with 7 bases fitting TRBD1. Germline loops: CDR1 SQVTM, CDR2 ANQGSEA. The CDR3 length is 13 residues. Losses at the gene ends were 0 bases for V and 6 bases for J; bases not matched to a gene: 5. CDR3 sequence: CSVEDGQAVEQYF. For the CDR3, the DNA is TGCAGCGTTGAAGATGGACAGGCCGTCGAGCAGTACTTC.

V is TRBV5-6 and J is TRBJ1-2; a possible D gene is TRBD1 (6 bases). CDR1 and CDR2 (germline): SGHDT, YYEEEE. This CDR3 spans 15 amino acids. V lost 5 bases to trimming and J lost 3 bases, with 17 bases between them. Written as DNA, the CDR3 is TGTGCCAGCAGTTCCGTCTGGGCAGGGGACTATGGCTACACCTTC. Protein: CASSSVWAGDYGYTF.